The clone carrying this T cell receptor beta chain was observed once. This sample stems from a study of shared clonotypes between healthy human individuals. Sequencing used immunoSEQ multiplex PCR; TCRdb keeps in-frame clones, though not all of them. The profile covers just over 2,000,000 clones, with roughly 96% appearing a single time and about 0.13% taken by the ten largest. The TCR was taken from a man between 18 and 35 years old in good health. What was sequenced was naive CD4+ T cells sorted from blood. Subset described: CD45RA+ positively selected.

CDR3 amino acids: CASSRGGSYNEQFF. Here the CDR3 DNA reads TGTGCCAGCAGCAGGGGGGGCTCCTACAATGAGCAGTTCTTC. V usage is TRBV6-4 and J usage is TRBJ2-1; D tentatively fits TRBD1 or TRBD2 (7 bases each). V was clipped by 6 bases and J by 0 bases, with 9 bases between them. The germline V gene encodes CDR1 MRHNA and CDR2 SNTAGT. The CDR3 totals 14 residues.